This TCR beta chain is from a study of blood T cell repertoires in COVID-19. The wider study: The United States, Italy and Spain supplied acute and convalescent COVID-19 samples.

Patients of the Seattle cohort, enrolled during active infection, were followed longitudinally. Germline values: CDR1 SGHDN, CDR2 FVKESK. The CDR3 has 12 residues. Trimming took off 0 bases at V and 7 bases at J, with 6 bases between the two ends. Sequencing was performed with immunoSEQ multiplex PCR; in TCRdb, only in-frame clones are kept and a portion is missing. Of around 210,000 clones listed, about 84% are singletons. This TCR came from a woman at least 80 years old with COVID-19, enrolled during active disease. V gene TRBV14 combines with J gene TRBJ1-2, with no clear D. The sample taken for sequencing was peripheral blood. The CDR3 nucleotides are TGTGCCAGCAGCCAAGATCGGTTTGGCTACACCTTC. Translating it yields CASSQDRFGYTF.